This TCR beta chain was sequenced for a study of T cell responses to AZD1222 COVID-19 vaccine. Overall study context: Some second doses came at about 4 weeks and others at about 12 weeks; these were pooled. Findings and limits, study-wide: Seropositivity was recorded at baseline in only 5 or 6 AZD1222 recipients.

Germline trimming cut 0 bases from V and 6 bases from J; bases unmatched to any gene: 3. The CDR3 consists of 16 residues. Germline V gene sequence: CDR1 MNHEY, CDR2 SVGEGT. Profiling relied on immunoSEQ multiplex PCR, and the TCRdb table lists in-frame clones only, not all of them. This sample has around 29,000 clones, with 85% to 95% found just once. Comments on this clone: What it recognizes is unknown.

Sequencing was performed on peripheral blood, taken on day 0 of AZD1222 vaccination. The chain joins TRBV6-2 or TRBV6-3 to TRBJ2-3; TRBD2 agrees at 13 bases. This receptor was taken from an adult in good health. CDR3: CASSYSLAGGKDTQYF. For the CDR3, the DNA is TGTGCCAGCAGTTACTCACTAGCGGGAGGGAAGGATACGCAGTATTTT.